This passage covers 9 T cell receptor beta chains from one sample sequenced in a study of Graves' ophthalmopathy and Graves' hyperthyroidism (dated 2018 in TCRdb). The reads were generated on an Illumina HiSeq 2000. TCR beta CDR3 regions were amplified from RNA transcripts for repertoire sequencing. A first-round RT-PCR used HTBI primers with the Qiagen OneStep RT-PCR kit, followed by a second-round multiplex PCR, size selection and purification. Using fastp at Q25 and MiXCR, TCRdb reprocessed the public reads and kept productive beta chains. Every entry covers one CDR3 protein and lists the most common genes and DNA from its rows. Across this sample there are about 600,000 distinct CDR3 sequences, with under 45% seen only once. Of the sample, less than 4.5% is held by the ten largest clones. Sequencing was performed on peripheral blood or thyroid tissue (not recorded which). The receptors were gathered from an adult man with Graves' hyperthyroidism.

A remark on this clonotype: A clone one base away is much larger, so this may be a read error. This chain connects TRBV9 to TRBJ2-7; D ambiguous. Germline values: CDR1 SGDLS, CDR2 YYNGEE. CDR3 size: 15 residues. The CDR3: CASSVRAGSSYEQCF. CDR3 sequence (DNA): TGTGCCAGCAGCGTAAGGGCAGGATCCTCCTACGAGCAGTGCTTC. Full variable domain (missing parts from reference TRBV9 and TRBJ2-7): DSGVTQTPKHLITATGQRVTLRCSPRSGDLSVYWYQQSLDQGLQFLIQYYNGEERAKGNILERFSAQQFPDLHSELNLSSLELGDSALYFCASSVRAGSSYEQCFGPGTRLTVT.

This clonotype was seen ten or more times. V and J are TRBV2 and TRBJ1-3, with 7 positions matching TRBD1. The CDR3 has 16 residues. Trimming took 4 bases from V and 3 from J; bases not matched to a gene: 9. The V gene's germline CDR1 is SNHLY and CDR2 FYNNEI. CDR3 nucleotides: TGTGCCAGCAGTGTAACAGGGGAAGGTCGTGGAAACACCATATATTTT. Protein product: CASSVTGEGRGNTIYF.

This chain connects TRBV4-1 to TRBJ1-5; D remains unclear. The CDR3 is made up of 14 amino acids. Looked up from germline, CDR1 is MGHRA and CDR2 is YSYEKL. The germline V and J ends were trimmed by 5 bases and 4 bases, with 12 bases remaining between them. The CDR3 here is CASSFGRTNQPQHF. The CDR3 coding sequence is TGCGCCAGCAGCTTCGGACGGACTAATCAGCCCCAGCATTTT.

On this clonotype itself: A much larger clone lies one base from this, so it may be a read error. The chain links TRBV7-2 to TRBJ1-1, with 7 bases identical to TRBD1. The CDR3 spans 17 residues. Germline CDR1 is SGHTA and CDR2 is FQGNSA. Unmatched junction bases numbered 11, after V lost 4 bases and J lost 0 bases. CDR3 sequence reads: CASSSPLGQSMNTEAFF. The CDR3 coding sequence is TGTGCCAGCAGCTCACCGCTGGGACAGAGCATGAACACTGAAGCTTTCTTT.

The V call is TRBV6-1, the J call TRBJ1-4; D possibly corresponds to TRBD1 (6 bases). The germline CDR1 and CDR2 sequences are MNHNS and SASEGT. V was trimmed by 8 bases and J by 4 bases, leaving 14 bases between them. The CDR3 is made up of 14 amino acids. CDR3 region: CASDGTTNNEKLFF. The CDR3 DNA reads TGTGCCAGCGACGGGACAACCAATAATGAAAAACTGTTTTTT.

V gene TRBV5-1 combines with J gene TRBJ1-2, with 10 bases lining up with TRBD1. With V trimmed by 1 base and J by 5 bases, 5 bases remained unmatched. Per germline, CDR1 SGHRS and CDR2 YFSETQ. The CDR3 spans 15 residues. The CDR3 loop reads CASSLRDRGPYGYTF. CDR3 bases: TGCGCCAGCAGCTTGAGGGACAGGGGACCGTATGGCTACACCTTC.

The gene calls are TRBV28 and TRBJ2-5, with TRBD1 as a possible D gene (5 bases). Trimming left V 4 bases short and J 5 bases short, with 14 bases between. In germline, CDR1 is MDHEN, CDR2 SYDVKM. This CDR3 contains 14 residues. CDR3 in amino acids: CASSSHRQRETQYF. In nucleotides, the CDR3 is TGTGCCAGCAGTTCCCATCGACAGAGGGAGACCCAGTACTTC.

In its sample, this clonotype was seen a few times. The chain combines TRBV7-2 with TRBJ2-1, with D tentatively TRBD2 (5 bases). CDR1 and CDR2 (germline): SGHTA, FQGNSA. The length of the CDR3 is 13 residues. V was cut by 2 bases and J by 7 bases, with 9 bases left in between. The chain's CDR3 is CASSLMPGNEQFF. The CDR3 nucleotides are TGTGCCAGCAGCTTAATGCCGGGGAATGAGCAGTTCTTC.

The chain joins TRBV12-3 or TRBV12-4 to TRBJ1-2, with 12 bases matching TRBD1. The CDR3 spans 15 residues. The J segment lost 4 bases and the V segment lost 5 bases, leaving 5 bases of the junction unmatched. The CDR3 DNA follows: TGTGCCAGCAGTGACGGGACAGGGGGCAGCTATGGCTACACCTTC. Protein sequence: CASSDGTGGSYGYTF.